This T cell receptor beta chain was sequenced in a study of T cell responses to AZD1222 COVID-19 vaccine. The study's findings and limits: There were vaccine-associated CD4 TCRs across spike, dominant at 160-218 and 743-854. Epitopes outside B.1.351 and B.1.1.7 mutated regions reportedly drew nearly half of spike TCRs.

Germline loops: CDR1 DFQATT, CDR2 SNEGSKA (reference sequence). This CDR3 is built from 13 residues. Trimming cost V 3 bases and J 7 bases; bases outside gene matches: 7. On this clone itself: Its antigen remains unidentified.

The protocol was immunoSEQ multiplex PCR, while the TCRdb copy is restricted to in-frame clones and leaves out a portion. Of roughly 87,000 clones listed, more than 70% are singletons. The chain links TRBV20-1 to TRBJ2-7; 9 bases fit TRBD2. The specimen comprised peripheral blood, sampled 28 days after the second AZD1222 dose. The TCR was taken from an adult who received the AZD1222 COVID-19 vaccine. The CDR3 is CSASSGRRGEQYF. Written as DNA, the CDR3 is TGCAGTGCTAGTAGCGGGAGACGGGGAGAGCAGTACTTC.